This T cell receptor beta chain originates from a study of blood T cells in healthy people across ages. Notes on the study in general: Naive CD4+ cell counts and diversity both ran higher in long-lived than in aged donors.

It was with a sample-barcoded 5' primer and a J-beta primer mix that a second PCR of about 6 to 11 cycles was run. TCRdb re-analysed the 5' RACE reads in MiXCR, keeping a single row per CDR3 protein. The profile shows 750,000 to 850,000 distinct CDR3 sequences, 20% to 30% of them singletons. Germline loops: CDR1 SGHAT, CDR2 FQNNGV. V lost 0 bases to trimming and J lost 3 bases; unmatched junction nucleotides: 2. The CDR3 length is 16 residues. Concerning this clonotype itself: Its antigen is undetermined.

It was approximately 10 milliliters of peripheral blood that were drawn from each donor. The same data also went into a second study, on T cells of mothers and their children. That source adds: Samples came from a few healthy Caucasian mothers and their six children. Comparable shaping of TCR recombination output by thymic selection was observed in related and unrelated pairs.

This receptor was taken from a boy between 5 and 17 years old in good health. Sequencing was carried out using blood. The chain links TRBV11-2 to TRBJ2-6; 7 nucleotides line up with TRBD1. CDR3 sequence (DNA): TGTGCCAGCAGCTTAGAAGGGGGCTATGGGGCCAACGTCCTGACTTTC. It codes for CASSLEGGYGANVLTF.